The clone carrying this TCR beta chain was counted many times. Original methodology: Estimated nucleated cell counts came from reference gene primer amplification. TCRdb keeps only in-frame clones here, not all; method: immunoSEQ multiplex PCR. The DNA was the basis for D and trimming; V, J and clone size are from that table. Seen here are 250,000 or so clones, over 80% observed once, and the top ten hold more than 6%. This specimen comes from a study of blood T cell repertoires in COVID-19. Study overall: Both acute and convalescent COVID-19 samples were obtained from the United States, Italy and Spain. PBMCs, B-cell-depleted T cells, or T cells provided the cDNA or gDNA that made up the material.

The germline V gene encodes CDR1 LNHNV and CDR2 YYDKDF (reference sequence). This CDR3 is built from 15 residues. V shed 0 bases and J shed 10 bases, with 13 bases lying between them. This TCR came from a woman aged 55-69 years with active or convalescent COVID-19. Sequences were obtained from peripheral blood. V and J are TRBV15 and TRBJ1-6; D not resolved. The CDR3 loop reads CATSREGFGVSPLHF. The CDR3 DNA follows: TGTGCCACCAGCAGAGAGGGTTTCGGGGTCTCACCCCTCCACTTT.